A single sample is the source of the 20 T cell receptor beta chains below, sequenced in a study of T cell responses to AZD1222 COVID-19 vaccine. Sequencing used immunoSEQ multiplex PCR; TCRdb keeps in-frame clones, though not all of them. The sample gives 140,000 to 150,000 clones, about 94% of which show up once; 5.1% is in the top ten. This sample comprised peripheral blood, obtained on day 0 of AZD1222 vaccination. The receptors shown here come from an adult in good health.

The V and J genes are TRBV10-1 and TRBJ1-1; the D is unclear. The CDR3 sequence is 13 residues long. Germline V gene lookup returns CDR1 WNHNN and CDR2 SYGVQD (reference sequence). V was pared by 5 bases and J by 3 bases, with 10 bases between. CDR3 residues: CASSRLNDTEAFF. CDR3 bases: TGCGCCAGCAGTCGTCTAAACGACACTGAAGCTTTCTTT.

The chain is built from TRBV11-3 and TRBJ2-1; a weak D match, TRBD2 (6 bases). CDR1 SGHNT and CDR2 YENEEA come from the germline V gene. Trimming removed 4 bases from V and 7 bases from J, with 8 bases in between. The CDR3 runs 12 residues. As DNA, the CDR3 is TGTGCCAGCAGCTCCGGACTAAATGAGCAGTTCTTC. Translated: CASSSGLNEQFF.

In its sample, this clone was seen once. The V call is TRBV5-4, the J call TRBJ1-1; D is perhaps TRBD1 (5 bases). The germline V gene has CDR1 SGHNT and CDR2 YYREEE (reference sequence). The CDR3 is made up of 15 amino acids. V lost 3 bases, J lost 0 bases, and 12 bases lay in between. The CDR3 nucleotides are TGTGCCAGCAGCTCCGGAGGGGAGATGAACACTGAAGCTTTCTTT. Translation: CASSSGGEMNTEAFF. Full variable domain (outside the CDR3, taken from reference TRBV5-4 and TRBJ1-1): ETGVTQSPTHLIKTRGQQVTLRCSSQSGHNTVSWYQQALGQGPQFIFQYYREEENGRGNFPPRFSGLQFPNYSSELNVNALELDDSALYLCASSSGGEMNTEAFFGQGTRLTVV.

The J gene is TRBJ1-6, the V gene TRBV5-1, with D maybe TRBD1 (6 bases). V lost 0 bases, J lost 7 bases, and 11 bases lay in between. The CDR3 is 15 residues long. The germline gives CDR1 SGHRS, CDR2 YFSETQ. The CDR3 DNA reads as TGCGCCAGCAGCTTGGTAGGGGGTATCAATTCACCCCTCCACTTT. Its translation: CASSLVGGINSPLHF.

The CDR3 here is CASSPEAGQFYGYTF. Written as DNA, the CDR3 is TGTGCCAGCTCACCGGAAGCGGGACAGTTCTATGGCTACACCTTC. The genes are TRBV18 and TRBJ1-2, with 7 bases that match TRBD1. J gave up 4 bases and V 3 bases, and 8 bases lay outside the gene matches. The CDR3 totals 15 residues. Germline CDR1 KGHSH, CDR2 LQKENI.

CDR3 sequence reads: CASKNGGASDSYEQYF. The CDR3 DNA is TGCGCCAGCAAAAATGGAGGGGCTAGCGACTCCTACGAGCAGTACTTC. The chain employs TRBV23-1 and TRBJ2-7; a weak D match, TRBD2 (6 bases). TRBV23-1 is designated an ORF whose function remains uncertain. Trimming removed 7 bases at V and 0 bases at J, with 19 bases between. The CDR3 runs 16 residues.

The chain links TRBV6-5 to TRBJ2-7; 8 bases fit TRBD1. CDR3 length: 13 residues. Germline V CDR1 and CDR2: MNHEY, SVGAGI. With V trimmed by 6 bases and J by 3 bases, 4 bases remained unmatched. The CDR3 loop is CASRTGDNYEQYF. In DNA form, the CDR3 reads TGTGCCAGCAGGACAGGGGACAACTACGAGCAGTACTTC.

CDR3 nucleotide sequence: TGTGCCAGCAGCTTCGTCGGCAGCCACAATGAAAAACTGTTTTTT. Its protein is CASSFVGSHNEKLFF. The rearrangement uses TRBV7-2 and TRBJ1-4; no clear D. Germline CDR1 is SGHTA and CDR2 is FQGNSA. Trimming pared 3 bases from V and 5 bases from J, leaving 13 bases between. This CDR3 comprises 15 residues.

The chain uses TRBV25-1 and TRBJ2-3, with no clear D. Trimming left V 7 bases short and J 4 bases short, with 12 bases between. Germline assignment: CDR1 MGHDK and CDR2 SYGVNS. The CDR3 has 13 residues. The CDR3 loop reads CASTAFGADTQYF. The CDR3, as DNA: TGTGCCAGCACGGCCTTTGGCGCAGATACGCAGTATTTT.

The chain employs TRBV28 and TRBJ1-5, with unresolved D. Germline V gives CDR1 MDHEN, CDR2 SYDVKM. Trimming removed 6 bases from V and 9 bases from J, with 6 bases in between. The CDR3 has 10 amino acids. CDR3 nucleotide sequence: TGTGCCAGCAGCAGTGGGCCCCAGCATTTT. It specifies CASSSGPQHF.

The V and J genes are TRBV2 and TRBJ1-1; the match to TRBD1 covers 9 bases. The CDR3 runs to 14 residues. The germline V gene encodes CDR1 SNHLY and CDR2 FYNNEI. V lost 11 bases, J lost 7 bases, and 14 bases stayed unmatched. CDR3 sequence (DNA): TGTGCCGGCCGCTTGGGACAGGGAGGTGATGAAGCTTTCTTT. This gives the protein CAGRLGQGGDEAFF. Full variable domain (missing parts from reference TRBV2 and TRBJ1-1): EPEVTQTPSHQVTQMGQEVILRCVPISNHLYFYWYRQILGQKVEFLVSFYNNEISEKSEIFDDQFSVERPDGSNFTLKIRSTKLEDSAMYFCAGRLGQGGDEAFFGQGTRLTVV.

The chain recombines TRBV7-9 with TRBJ2-1; 11 positions agree with TRBD1. Germline-derived CDR1 and CDR2 are SEHNR and FQNEAQ (reference sequence). The CDR3 has 16 amino acids. Trimming at V came to 1 base and at J to 4 bases, leaving 3 bases not matched to a gene. The CDR3 DNA reads as TGTGCCAGCAGCTTAGGGGGACAGGGGGAATACAATGAGCAGTTCTTC. Protein: CASSLGGQGEYNEQFF.

The CDR3, as DNA: TGTGCCAGCAGTTTCCCGCTAGCGGGAGCGTGGGTTGGGGAGCAGTACTTC. Translated: CASSFPLAGAWVGEQYF. This rearrangement joins TRBV28 to TRBJ2-7; 10 bases align to TRBD2. Germline V gives CDR1 MDHEN, CDR2 SYDVKM. This CDR3 region has 17 residues. Trimming took 3 bases from V and 7 from J; bases not matched to a gene: 15.

The chain combines TRBV5-1 with TRBJ2-2, with D tentatively TRBD1 (5 bases). Germline V gene lookup returns CDR1 SGHRS and CDR2 YFSETQ. The ends were cut back, 1 base at V and 0 bases at J, with 7 bases in the middle. The CDR3 runs to 15 residues. The CDR3 sequence is CASSLSRANTGELFF. The CDR3 DNA reads TGCGCCAGCAGCTTGAGCAGGGCGAACACCGGGGAGCTGTTTTTT.

The chain's CDR3 is CASSRGLAGARPNVLTF. CDR3 in DNA: TGTGCCAGCAGCCGGGGACTAGCGGGAGCACGCCCCAACGTCCTGACTTTC. The chain recombines TRBV7-9 with TRBJ2-6; 14 positions agree with TRBD2. V trimming: 5 bases; J trimming: 8 bases; junction bases outside the gene matches: 8. In germline, CDR1 is SEHNR, CDR2 FQNEAQ (reference sequence). The CDR3 is 17 amino acids.

V is TRBV5-1 and J is TRBJ2-3; D is undetermined. Germline CDR1 and CDR2: SGHRS and YFSETQ. The CDR3 loop spans 12 amino acids. Deletions cut 0 bases from V and 4 bases from J, with 3 bases between. CDR3 region: CASSLAADTQYF. In nucleotides, the CDR3 is TGCGCCAGCAGCTTGGCCGCAGATACGCAGTATTTT.

The chain couples TRBV7-9 to TRBJ1-2; no clear D gene. Per germline, CDR1 SEHNR and CDR2 FQNEAQ (reference sequence). This CDR3 is 12 amino acids long. The V gene lost 3 bases and the J gene lost 5 bases, with 7 bases spanning the gap. This chain's CDR3 is CASSFDYYGYTF. CDR3 in DNA: TGTGCCAGCAGCTTTGACTATTATGGCTACACCTTC. Looking up the rest from reference TRBV7-9 and TRBJ1-2 gives the full variable domain: DTGVSQNPRHKITKRGQNVTFRCDPISEHNRLYWYRQTLGQGPEFLTYFQNEAQLEKSRLLSDRFSAERPKGSFSTLEIQRTEQGDSAMYLCASSFDYYGYTFGSGTRLTVV.

This chain joins TRBV19 and TRBJ1-2, with D unresolved. Trimming pared 1 base from V and 5 bases from J, leaving 11 bases between. Germline CDR1 is LNHDA and CDR2 is SQIVND (reference sequence). CDR3 length equals 14 residues. CDR3 protein: CASSIGEGQYGYTF. The CDR3 coding sequence is TGTGCCAGTAGTATAGGCGAGGGTCAGTATGGCTACACCTTC. The full variable domain, rest sourced from reference TRBV19 and TRBJ1-2, is DGGITQSPKYLFRKEGQNVTLSCEQNLNHDAMYWYRQDPGQGLRLIYYSQIVNDFQKGDIAEGYSVSREKKESFPLTVTSAQKNPTAFYLCASSIGEGQYGYTFGSGTRLTVV.

This chain uses TRBV6-5 with TRBJ2-7, with a tentative D call TRBD2 (6 bases). Between the trimmed V and J ends, which lost 0 bases and 6 bases, there was a span of 18 bases. This CDR3 has 16 amino acids. CDR1 and CDR2 from the germline V gene are MNHEY and SVGAGI. Written as DNA, the CDR3 is TGTGCCAGCAGTTACTCCCATATCGGGGGAAGACGCGAGCAGTACTTC. Translated, it gives CASSYSHIGGRREQYF.

V is TRBV6-5 and J is TRBJ2-2, with 8 bases that match TRBD1. The CDR3 runs to 14 residues. V lost 7 bases and J lost 6; bases outside the gene matches: 7. From germline, CDR1 is MNHEY and CDR2 SVGAGI. The DNA of the CDR3 is TGTGCCAGCACCCGGGACAGGTCCCCCGGGGAGCTGTTTTTT. Protein sequence: CASTRDRSPGELFF.